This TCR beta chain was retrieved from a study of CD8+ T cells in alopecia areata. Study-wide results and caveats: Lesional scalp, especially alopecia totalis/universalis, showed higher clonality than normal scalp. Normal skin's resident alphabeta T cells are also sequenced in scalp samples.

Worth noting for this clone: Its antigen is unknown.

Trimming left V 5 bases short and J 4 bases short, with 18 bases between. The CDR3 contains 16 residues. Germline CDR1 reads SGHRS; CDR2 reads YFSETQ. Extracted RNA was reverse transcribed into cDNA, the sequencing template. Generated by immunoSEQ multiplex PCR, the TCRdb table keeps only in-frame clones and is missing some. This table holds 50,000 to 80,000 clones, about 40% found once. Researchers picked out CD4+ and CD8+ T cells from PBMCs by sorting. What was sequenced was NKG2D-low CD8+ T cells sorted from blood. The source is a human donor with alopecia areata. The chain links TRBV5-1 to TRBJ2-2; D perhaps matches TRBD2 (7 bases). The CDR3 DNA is TGCGCCAGCAGTCCGGGTTCCGGGGGGCCCACCGGGGAGCTGTTTTTT. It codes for CASSPGSGGPTGELFF.